What follows is one T cell receptor beta chain and its context. Clones were sequenced by immunoSEQ multiplex PCR, and TCRdb holds only the in-frame ones, with some missing. The sample lists just under 550,000 clones, 70% to 80% occurring once. Germline CDR1 is MNHEY and CDR2 is SMNVEV (reference sequence). The CDR3 length is 18 residues. V dropped 2 bases and J dropped 10; count of bases not matched to a gene: 13. This entry belongs to a study of shared T cell receptors in the human thymus. This same sample was also part of a study on human thymus T cells. As reported in that work: Thymic repertoires of unrelated individuals were reported in related research to overlap highly.

This receptor was taken from a boy in the first two years of life with a congenital heart defect. The chain is built from TRBV27 and TRBJ2-1, with 14 bases identical to TRBD2. The sequenced sample was thymocytes. The CDR3 coding sequence is TGTGCCAGCAGTTTAGAGCCCGGGACTAGCGGGAGATATGACGAGCAGTTCTTC. Residues: CASSLEPGTSGRYDEQFF.